Following are 6 T cell receptor beta chains from one sample sequenced in a study of cytomegalovirus exposure and HLA in healthy donors. A multiplex PCR was run with 60 Vbeta primers and 13 Jbeta primers. TCRdb keeps only in-frame clones here, not all; method: immunoSEQ multiplex PCR. The sample gives 160,000 or so clones, approximately 86% of which show up once; approximately 2% is in the top ten. The sequenced material came from PBMCs. The receptors shown here come from a young woman in good health and CMV-seronegative.

This chain connects TRBV27 to TRBJ1-1; D gene unclear. The V gene's germline CDR1 is MNHEY and CDR2 SMNVEV (reference sequence). V dropped 3 bases and J dropped 1 base, with 6 bases sitting between them. This CDR3 spans 13 amino acids. CDR3 coding DNA: TGTGCCAGCAGTTTCACTCAGAACACTGAAGCTTTCTTT. As protein: CASSFTQNTEAFF.

The chain carries TRBV7-9 and TRBJ2-3, with 9 bases identical to TRBD1. This CDR3 region has 16 residues. Germline values: CDR1 SEHNR, CDR2 FQNEAQ (reference sequence). V lost 5 bases, J lost 1 base, and 7 bases stayed unmatched. The CDR3 reads CASSPDRGLRTDTQYF. DNA for the CDR3: TGTGCCAGCAGCCCGGACAGGGGACTCCGCACAGATACGCAGTATTTT.

V is TRBV30 and J is TRBJ2-2; TRBD2 is a possible D gene (5 bases). CDR3 size: 16 residues. V was clipped by 0 bases and J by 7 bases, with 18 bases between them. Germline V CDR1 and CDR2: GTSNPN, SVGIG (reference sequence). The CDR3 loop is CAWSVFQRLGNGELFF. For the CDR3, the DNA is TGTGCCTGGAGTGTATTCCAGCGGCTAGGGAACGGGGAGCTGTTTTTT.

Turning to this clone: The sample holds other DNA sequences that translate to the same CDR3. This chain links TRBV6-1 with TRBJ1-2; possibly TRBD1 for D (5 bases). Trimming left V 2 bases short and J 0 bases short, with 7 bases between. Germline values: CDR1 MNHNS, CDR2 SASEGT. The CDR3 sequence is 14 residues long. The CDR3 DNA is TGTGCCAGCAGTGAACAGGGCGCTAACTATGGCTACACCTTC. It is translated as CASSEQGANYGYTF.

A few counts support this clone. The rearrangement links TRBV5-6 to TRBJ1-4, with D hard to call. V lost 2 bases to trimming and J lost 7 bases, with 12 bases between them. The length of the CDR3 is 14 residues. Germline CDR1 and CDR2: SGHDT and YYEEEE. The CDR3 DNA reads TGTGCCAGCAGCTTCGGGGAGGGAAGTGAAAAACTGTTTTTT. Translating gives CASSFGEGSEKLFF. Based on the CDR3 plus reference TRBV5-6 and TRBJ1-4, the full variable domain is DAGVTQSPTHLIKTRGQQVTLRCSPKSGHDTVSWYQQALGQGPQFIFQYYEEEERQRGNFPDRFSGHQFPNYSSELNVNALLLGDSALYLCASSFGEGSEKLFFGSGTQLSVL.

V is TRBV2 and J is TRBJ1-2; TRBD1 matches at 9 bases. Unmatched junction bases numbered 14, after V lost 7 bases and J lost 8 bases. The germline CDR1 and CDR2 sequences are SNHLY and FYNNEI. CDR3 length equals 15 residues. The CDR3 here is CASTRDRVERMGYTF. The CDR3 coding sequence is TGTGCCAGCACCCGGGACAGGGTAGAGAGGATGGGCTACACCTTC. The full variable domain, with the rest looked up from reference TRBV2 and TRBJ1-2, is EPEVTQTPSHQVTQMGQEVILRCVPISNHLYFYWYRQILGQKVEFLVSFYNNEISEKSEIFDDQFSVERPDGSNFTLKIRSTKLEDSAMYFCASTRDRVERMGYTFGSGTRLTVV.